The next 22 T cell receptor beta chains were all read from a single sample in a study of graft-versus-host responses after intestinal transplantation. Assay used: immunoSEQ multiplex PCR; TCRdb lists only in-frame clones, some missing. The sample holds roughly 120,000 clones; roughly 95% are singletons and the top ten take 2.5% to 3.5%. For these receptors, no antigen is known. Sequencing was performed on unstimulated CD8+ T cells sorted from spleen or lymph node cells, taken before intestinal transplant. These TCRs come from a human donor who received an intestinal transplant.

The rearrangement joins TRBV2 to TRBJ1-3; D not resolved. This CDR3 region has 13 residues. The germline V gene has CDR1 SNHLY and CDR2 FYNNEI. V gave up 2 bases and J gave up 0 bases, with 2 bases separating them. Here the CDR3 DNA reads TGTGCCAGCAGTGAAAGCTCTGGAAACACCATATATTTT. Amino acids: CASSESSGNTIYF.

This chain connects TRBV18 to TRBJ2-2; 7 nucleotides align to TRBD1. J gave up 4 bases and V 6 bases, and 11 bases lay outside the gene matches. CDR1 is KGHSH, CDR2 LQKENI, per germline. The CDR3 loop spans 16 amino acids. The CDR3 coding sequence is TGTGCCAGCTCTCACCGACCAGGGGGTTTCACCGGGGAGCTGTTTTTT. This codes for CASSHRPGGFTGELFF.

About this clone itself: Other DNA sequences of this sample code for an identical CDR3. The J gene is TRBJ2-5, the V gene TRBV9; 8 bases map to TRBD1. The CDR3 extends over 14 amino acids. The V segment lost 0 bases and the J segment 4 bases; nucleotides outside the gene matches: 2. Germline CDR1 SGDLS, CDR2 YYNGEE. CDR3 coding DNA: TGTGCCAGCAGCGTAGCAGGGGGCCCAGAGACCCAGTACTTC. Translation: CASSVAGGPETQYF.

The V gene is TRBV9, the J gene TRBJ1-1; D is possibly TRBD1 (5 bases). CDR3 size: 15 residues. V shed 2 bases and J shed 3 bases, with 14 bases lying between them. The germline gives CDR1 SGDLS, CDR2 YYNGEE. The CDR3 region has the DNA TGTGCCAGCAGCGTCGAGGGGACCCGGGACACTGAAGCTTTCTTT. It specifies CASSVEGTRDTEAFF.

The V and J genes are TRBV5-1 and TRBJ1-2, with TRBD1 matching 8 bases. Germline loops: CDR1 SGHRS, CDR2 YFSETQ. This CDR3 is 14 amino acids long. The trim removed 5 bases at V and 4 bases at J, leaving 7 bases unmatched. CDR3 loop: CASRRLQGGYGYTF. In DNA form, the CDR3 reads TGCGCCAGCAGACGGTTACAGGGGGGCTATGGCTACACCTTC.

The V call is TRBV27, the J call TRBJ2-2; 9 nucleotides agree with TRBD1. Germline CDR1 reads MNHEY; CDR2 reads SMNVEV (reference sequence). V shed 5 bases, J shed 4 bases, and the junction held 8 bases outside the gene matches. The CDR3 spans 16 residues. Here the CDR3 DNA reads TGTGCCAGCAGTCCAACAGGGGGCGTTACCACCGGGGAGCTGTTTTTT. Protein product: CASSPTGGVTTGELFF.

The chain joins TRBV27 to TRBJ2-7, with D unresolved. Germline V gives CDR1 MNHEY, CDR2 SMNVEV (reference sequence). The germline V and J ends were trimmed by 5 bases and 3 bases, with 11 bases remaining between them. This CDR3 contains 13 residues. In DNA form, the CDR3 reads TGTGCCAGCAGTCAAGTATTAAACTACGAGCAGTACTTC. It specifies CASSQVLNYEQYF.

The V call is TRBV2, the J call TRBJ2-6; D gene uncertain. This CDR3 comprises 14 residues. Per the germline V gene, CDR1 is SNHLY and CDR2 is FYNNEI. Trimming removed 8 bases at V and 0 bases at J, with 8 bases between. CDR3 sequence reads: CASRPPSGANVLTF. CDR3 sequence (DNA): TGTGCCAGCCGCCCGCCCTCTGGGGCCAACGTCCTGACTTTC.

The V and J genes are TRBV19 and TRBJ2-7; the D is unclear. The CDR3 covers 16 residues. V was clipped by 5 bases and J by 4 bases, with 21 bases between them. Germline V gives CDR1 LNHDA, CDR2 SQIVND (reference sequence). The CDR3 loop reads CASSSPLAFQPYEQYF. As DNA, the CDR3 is TGTGCCAGTAGTTCGCCCTTAGCTTTCCAACCTTACGAGCAGTACTTC.

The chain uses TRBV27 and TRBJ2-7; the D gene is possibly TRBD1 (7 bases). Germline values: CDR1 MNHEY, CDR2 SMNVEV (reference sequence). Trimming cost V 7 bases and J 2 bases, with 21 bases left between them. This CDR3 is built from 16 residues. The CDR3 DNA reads TGTGCCAGCACGAGGATTGGAGGGGGCCCTACCTACGAGCAGTACTTC. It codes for CASTRIGGGPTYEQYF.

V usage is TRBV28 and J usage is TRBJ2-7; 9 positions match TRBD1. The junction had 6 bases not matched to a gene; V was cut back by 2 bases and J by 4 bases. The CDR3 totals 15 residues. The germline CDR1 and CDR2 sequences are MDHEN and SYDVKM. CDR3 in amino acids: CASSLRGTGKYEQYF. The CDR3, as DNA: TGTGCCAGCAGTTTAAGGGGGACAGGGAAATACGAGCAGTACTTC.

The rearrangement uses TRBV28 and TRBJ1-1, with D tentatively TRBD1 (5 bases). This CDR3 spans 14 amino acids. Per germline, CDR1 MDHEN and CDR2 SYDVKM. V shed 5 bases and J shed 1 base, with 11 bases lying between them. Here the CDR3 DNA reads TGTGCCAGCAGTCCTGGGGGGGGGAACACTGAAGCTTTCTTT. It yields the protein CASSPGGGNTEAFF.

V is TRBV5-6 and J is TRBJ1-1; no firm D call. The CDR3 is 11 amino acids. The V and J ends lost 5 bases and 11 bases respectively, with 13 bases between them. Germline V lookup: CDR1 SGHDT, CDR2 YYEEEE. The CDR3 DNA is TGTGCCAGCAGTATTACCGGGGAGGCTTTCTTT. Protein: CASSITGEAFF.

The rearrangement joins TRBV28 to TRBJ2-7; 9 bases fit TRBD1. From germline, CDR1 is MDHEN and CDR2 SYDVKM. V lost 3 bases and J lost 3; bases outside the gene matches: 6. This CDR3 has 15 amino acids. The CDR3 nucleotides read TGTGCCAGCAGTTTCCCGGACAGGGGAGGCTACGAGCAGTACTTC. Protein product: CASSFPDRGGYEQYF.

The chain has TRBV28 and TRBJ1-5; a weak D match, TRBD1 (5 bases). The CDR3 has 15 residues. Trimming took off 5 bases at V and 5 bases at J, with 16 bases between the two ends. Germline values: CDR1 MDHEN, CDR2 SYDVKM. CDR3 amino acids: CASSPDGPGDQPQHF. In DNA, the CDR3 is TGTGCCAGCAGTCCGGACGGTCCGGGGGATCAGCCCCAGCATTTT.

The CDR3 DNA sequence: TGTGCCAGCAGCCCCAAGGACAGGGGATCGAATGAGCAGTTCTTC. Encoded protein: CASSPKDRGSNEQFF. This chain uses TRBV5-4 with TRBJ2-1; 9 bases map to TRBD1. The CDR3 runs to 15 residues. Germline lookup yields CDR1 SGHNT and CDR2 YYREEE (reference sequence). The junction had 9 bases not matched to a gene; V was cut back by 4 bases and J by 7 bases.

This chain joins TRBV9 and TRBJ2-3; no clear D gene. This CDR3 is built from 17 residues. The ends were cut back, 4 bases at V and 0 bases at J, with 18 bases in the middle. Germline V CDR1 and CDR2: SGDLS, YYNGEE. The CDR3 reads CASSIPENAVSTDTQYF. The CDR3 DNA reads TGTGCCAGCAGCATCCCGGAGAACGCGGTTAGCACAGATACGCAGTATTTT. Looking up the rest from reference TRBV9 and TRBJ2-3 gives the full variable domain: DSGVTQTPKHLITATGQRVTLRCSPRSGDLSVYWYQQSLDQGLQFLIQYYNGEERAKGNILERFSAQQFPDLHSELNLSSLELGDSALYFCASSIPENAVSTDTQYFGPGTRLTVL.

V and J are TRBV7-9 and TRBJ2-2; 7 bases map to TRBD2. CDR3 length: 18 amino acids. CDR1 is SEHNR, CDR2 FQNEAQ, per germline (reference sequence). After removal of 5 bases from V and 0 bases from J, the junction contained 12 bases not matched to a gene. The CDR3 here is CASSPLGGGASNTGELFF. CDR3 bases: TGTGCCAGCAGCCCGCTGGGGGGAGGGGCATCGAACACCGGGGAGCTGTTTTTT.

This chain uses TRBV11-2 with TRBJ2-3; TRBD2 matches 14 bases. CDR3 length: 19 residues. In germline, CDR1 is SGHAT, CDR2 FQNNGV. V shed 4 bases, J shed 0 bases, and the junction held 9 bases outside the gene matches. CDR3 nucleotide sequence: TGTGCCAGCAGCTCCGGGACTAGCGGGAGAACTTTCAGCACAGATACGCAGTATTTT. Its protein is CASSSGTSGRTFSTDTQYF.

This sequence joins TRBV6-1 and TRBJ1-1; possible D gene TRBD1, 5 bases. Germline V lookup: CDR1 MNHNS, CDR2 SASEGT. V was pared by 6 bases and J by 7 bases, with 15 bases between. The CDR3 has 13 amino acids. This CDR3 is CASRDNRFSEAFF. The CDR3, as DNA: TGTGCCAGCAGGGATAACAGGTTCAGTGAAGCTTTCTTT.

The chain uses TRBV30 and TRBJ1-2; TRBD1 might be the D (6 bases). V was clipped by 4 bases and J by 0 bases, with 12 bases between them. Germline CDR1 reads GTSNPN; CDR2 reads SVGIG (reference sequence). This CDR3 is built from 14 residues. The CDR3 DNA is TGTGCCTGGACAGGGGTAGGAGCTAACTATGGCTACACCTTC. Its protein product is CAWTGVGANYGYTF.

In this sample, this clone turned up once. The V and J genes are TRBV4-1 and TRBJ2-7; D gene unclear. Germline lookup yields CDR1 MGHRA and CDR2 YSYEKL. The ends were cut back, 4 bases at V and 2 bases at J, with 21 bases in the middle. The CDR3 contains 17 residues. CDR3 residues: CASSPQYRYTGPYEQYF. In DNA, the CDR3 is TGCGCCAGCAGCCCTCAGTATCGGTATACCGGACCCTACGAGCAGTACTTC.